These T cell receptor beta chains were read from a single sample in a study of read filtering for tumor transcriptome and immune sequencing. TCRdb reanalysed the reads using MiXCR and keeps one entry per CDR3 protein. The sample includes under 80,000 distinct CDR3 sequences, roughly 18% of them seen just once. The sample was a population of CD138-negative cells sorted from bone marrow. The receptors originated from a donor at least 40 years old with multiple myeloma. Each CDR3 is given with its conserved first and last residue. The order of the fields is clone size, V gene, J gene, D gene, CDR3 DNA, CDR3 protein. A D gene is named only where the DNA matches it firmly. Some rows mark clone size as missing; the rest say once, few, many or name a class of expanded clone.

abundance: -
v_gene: TRBV6-5
j_gene: TRBJ1-5
d_gene: TRBD1
CDR3nt: TGTGCCAGCAGTTACTCTAGGACAGGGGAGCAGCCCCAGCATTTT
CDR3aa: CASSYSRTGEQPQHF

abundance: -
v_gene: TRBV28
j_gene: TRBJ1-6
d_gene: -
CDR3nt: TGTGCCAGCAGCCCGGGGGAGGCTTATAATTCACCCCTCCACTTT
CDR3aa: CASSPGEAYNSPLHF

abundance: -
v_gene: TRBV7-9
j_gene: TRBJ2-3
d_gene: -
CDR3nt: TGTGCCAGCAGGAAGGAGACAACAGATACGCAGTATTTT
CDR3aa: CASRKETTDTQYF

abundance: many
v_gene: TRBV6-2/TRBV6-3
j_gene: TRBJ2-2
d_gene: TRBD2
CDR3nt: TGTGCCAGCAGAGCCCCTCGTGGGGGGGGGAACACCGGGGAGCTGTTTTTT
CDR3aa: CASRAPRGGGNTGELFF

abundance: few
v_gene: TRBV30
j_gene: TRBJ2-2
d_gene: TRBD1
CDR3nt: TGTGCCTGGTCCGGGACAGCGAACACCGGGGAGCTGTTTTTT
CDR3aa: CAWSGTANTGELFF

abundance: -
v_gene: TRBV3-1
j_gene: TRBJ1-3
d_gene: -
CDR3nt: TGTGCCAGCAGCCCCCGGGGGCGGGCGAGCTCTGGAAACACCATATATTTT
CDR3aa: CASSPRGRASSGNTIYF

abundance: many
v_gene: TRBV20-1
j_gene: TRBJ2-7
d_gene: TRBD1
CDR3nt: TGCAGTGCTGCCCGGGGACAGTACGAGCAGTACTTC
CDR3aa: CSAARGQYEQYF

abundance: -
v_gene: TRBV9
j_gene: TRBJ2-2
d_gene: TRBD2
CDR3nt: TGTGCCAGCAGCGTGGGACTAGCGGTAATGAACACCGGGGAGCTGTTTTTT
CDR3aa: CASSVGLAVMNTGELFF

abundance: many
v_gene: TRBV25-1
j_gene: TRBJ2-3
d_gene: -
CDR3nt: TGTGCCAGCAGTGCTCGGGAACGTGATACGCAGTATTTT
CDR3aa: CASSARERDTQYF

abundance: once
v_gene: TRBV7-9
j_gene: TRBJ2-3
d_gene: -
CDR3nt: TGTGCCAGCAGCCCCCCCCCGGGGGGCACAGATACGCAGTATTTT
CDR3aa: CASSPPPGGTDTQYF

abundance: -
v_gene: TRBV20-1
j_gene: TRBJ1-4
d_gene: TRBD1
CDR3nt: TGCAGTGCTGCGGGACAGGGGGTTGAAAAACTGTTTTTT
CDR3aa: CSAAGQGVEKLFF

abundance: many
v_gene: TRBV7-3
j_gene: TRBJ2-2
d_gene: -
CDR3nt: TGTGCCAGCAGCTCGCCACCCGGGGAGCTGTTTTTT
CDR3aa: CASSSPPGELFF

abundance: many
v_gene: TRBV28
j_gene: TRBJ2-7
d_gene: TRBD1
CDR3nt: TGTGCCAGCAGCAGGGACAGGGGCGAGCAGTACTTC
CDR3aa: CASSRDRGEQYF

abundance: many
v_gene: TRBV20-1
j_gene: TRBJ2-3
d_gene: -
CDR3nt: TGCAGTGCTATAAGGGAGCCAGCTAGCACAGATACGCAGTATTTT
CDR3aa: CSAIREPASTDTQYF

abundance: many
v_gene: TRBV11-3
j_gene: TRBJ1-4
d_gene: -
CDR3nt: TGTGCCAGCAGCTTAGCCCGGGGACGGTCTTCTGGAAAACTGTTTTTT
CDR3aa: CASSLARGRSSGKLFF

abundance: many
v_gene: TRBV20-1
j_gene: TRBJ2-7
d_gene: -
CDR3nt: TGCAGTGCTAGAGCTCTCTACGAGCAGTACTTT
CDR3aa: CSARALYEQYF

abundance: many
v_gene: TRBV12-3/TRBV12-4
j_gene: TRBJ1-1
d_gene: TRBD1
CDR3nt: TGTGCCAGCCACCCGACAGGGGCGGGGGGAGCTTTCTTT
CDR3aa: CASHPTGAGGAFF

abundance: many
v_gene: TRBV6-1
j_gene: TRBJ2-3
d_gene: TRBD2
CDR3nt: TGTGCCAGCAGTCCCGTCCTAGCGGGGTTCACAGATACGCAGTATTTT
CDR3aa: CASSPVLAGFTDTQYF

abundance: few
v_gene: TRBV5-6
j_gene: TRBJ2-5
d_gene: -
CDR3nt: TGTGCCAGCAGCTTGTTGTTGACTACTCAAGAGACCCAGTACTTC
CDR3aa: CASSLLLTTQETQYF

abundance: many
v_gene: TRBV20-1
j_gene: TRBJ1-2
d_gene: -
CDR3nt: TGCAGTGCTCCAGGGTTTTCAAATTATGGCTACACCTTC
CDR3aa: CSAPGFSNYGYTF

abundance: many
v_gene: TRBV27
j_gene: TRBJ2-5
d_gene: TRBD2
CDR3nt: TGTGCCAGCAGTTTTTTCCCTAGCGGGATACGAGAGACCCAGTACTTC
CDR3aa: CASSFFPSGIRETQYF

abundance: many
v_gene: TRBV28
j_gene: TRBJ2-3
d_gene: -
CDR3nt: TGTGCCAGCAGTCCTTCCGGCACAGATACGCAGTATTTT
CDR3aa: CASSPSGTDTQYF

abundance: many
v_gene: TRBV5-1
j_gene: TRBJ1-5
d_gene: TRBD1
CDR3nt: TGCGCCAGTCGGACAGGGATCGGTCAGCCCCAGCATTTT
CDR3aa: CASRTGIGQPQHF

abundance: many
v_gene: TRBV28
j_gene: TRBJ2-1
d_gene: -
CDR3nt: TGTGCCAGCAGCCCCGCGCGGTATGAGCAGTTCTTC
CDR3aa: CASSPARYEQFF

abundance: -
v_gene: TRBV6-1
j_gene: TRBJ2-2
d_gene: -
CDR3nt: TGTGCCAGCAGCGCAGGGCCCCTCCCTGGGGAGCTGTTTTTT
CDR3aa: CASSAGPLPGELFF

abundance: few
v_gene: TRBV7-2
j_gene: TRBJ1-1
d_gene: -
CDR3nt: TGTGCCAGCAGCTTAACTGACGGCGGGGGCACTGAAGCTTTCTTT
CDR3aa: CASSLTDGGGTEAFF

abundance: many
v_gene: TRBV14
j_gene: TRBJ1-6
d_gene: TRBD1
CDR3nt: TGTGCCAGCAGCCAAGCCAAACAGGGGCGGAATTCACCCCTCCACTTT
CDR3aa: CASSQAKQGRNSPLHF

abundance: many
v_gene: TRBV4-2
j_gene: TRBJ2-3
d_gene: TRBD1
CDR3nt: TGTGCCAGCAGCCAAGAAACGACAGGGGGCACAGATACGCAGTATTTT
CDR3aa: CASSQETTGGTDTQYF

abundance: -
v_gene: TRBV6-1
j_gene: TRBJ2-6
d_gene: -
CDR3nt: TGTGCCAGCAGTCCCCTGAGCTCTGGGGCCAACGTCCTGACTTTC
CDR3aa: CASSPLSSGANVLTF

abundance: many
v_gene: TRBV18
j_gene: TRBJ2-5
d_gene: -
CDR3nt: TGTGCCAGCTCTCCCCTCCAAGAGACCCAGTACTTC
CDR3aa: CASSPLQETQYF

abundance: many
v_gene: TRBV5-1
j_gene: TRBJ2-7
d_gene: TRBD2
CDR3nt: TGCGCCAGCAGCTCCGGGACTAGCGGGAGCCCGGTTGAGCAGTACTTC
CDR3aa: CASSSGTSGSPVEQYF

abundance: -
v_gene: TRBV10-1
j_gene: TRBJ2-1
d_gene: TRBD2
CDR3nt: TGCGCCAGCAGTGAGGGGGGGGGGGGACTAGCGGGAGACAATGAGCAGTTCTTC
CDR3aa: CASSEGGGGLAGDNEQFF

abundance: few
v_gene: TRBV6-5
j_gene: TRBJ1-3
d_gene: -
CDR3nt: TGTGCCAGCAGCCGGAGGGACGCCGGCTCTGGAAACACCATATATTTT
CDR3aa: CASSRRDAGSGNTIYF

abundance: -
v_gene: TRBV11-3
j_gene: TRBJ1-1
d_gene: -
CDR3nt: TGTGCCAGCAGCTTCGGTTTAAGCACTGAAGCTTTCTTT
CDR3aa: CASSFGLSTEAFF

abundance: many
v_gene: TRBV5-1
j_gene: TRBJ1-1
d_gene: -
CDR3nt: TGCGCCAGCACCAGGGGTACTGAAGCTTTCTTT
CDR3aa: CASTRGTEAFF

abundance: many
v_gene: TRBV5-5
j_gene: TRBJ1-1
d_gene: -
CDR3nt: TGTGCCAGCAGCTTGGCAGGGCGAACCACTGAAGCTTTCTTT
CDR3aa: CASSLAGRTTEAFF

abundance: many
v_gene: TRBV20-1
j_gene: TRBJ2-7
d_gene: TRBD1
CDR3nt: TGCAGTGCTACACCGGGACAGGGGCAATACGAGCAGTACTTC
CDR3aa: CSATPGQGQYEQYF

abundance: many
v_gene: TRBV3-1
j_gene: TRBJ2-5
d_gene: TRBD2
CDR3nt: TGTGCCAGCAGCCGCCTGACTAGCGGGGGGGCCTTTACCCAGTACTTC
CDR3aa: CASSRLTSGGAFTQYF

abundance: many
v_gene: TRBV28
j_gene: TRBJ1-2
d_gene: TRBD1
CDR3nt: TGTGCCAGCGGAACAGGGGTGGAATACTATGGCTACACCTTC
CDR3aa: CASGTGVEYYGYTF

abundance: -
v_gene: TRBV5-1
j_gene: TRBJ2-7
d_gene: TRBD2
CDR3nt: TGCGCCAGCAGCTTTAGGGCCGAAGCGGGAGGACAATACGAGCAGTACTTC
CDR3aa: CASSFRAEAGGQYEQYF

abundance: many
v_gene: TRBV12-5
j_gene: TRBJ2-1
d_gene: -
CDR3nt: TGTGCTAGTGGCCTCCTCGGGGGTAGCTCCTACAATGAGCAGTTCTTC
CDR3aa: CASGLLGGSSYNEQFF

abundance: -
v_gene: TRBV12-3/TRBV12-4
j_gene: TRBJ2-1
d_gene: TRBD2
CDR3nt: TGTGCCAGCAGTCGCCGGGACTACGGCTACAATGAGCAGTTCTTC
CDR3aa: CASSRRDYGYNEQFF

abundance: many
v_gene: TRBV5-8
j_gene: TRBJ2-2
d_gene: TRBD2
CDR3nt: TGTGCCAGCAGCTGGGGGACTAGCGTTGGCGGGGAGCTGTTTTTT
CDR3aa: CASSWGTSVGGELFF

abundance: many
v_gene: TRBV10-3
j_gene: TRBJ2-5
d_gene: -
CDR3nt: TGTGCCATCAGTGAGGGGGAGACCCAGTACTTC
CDR3aa: CAISEGETQYF

abundance: few
v_gene: TRBV10-3
j_gene: TRBJ2-3
d_gene: TRBD2
CDR3nt: TGTGCCATCACCGACCGGGGGGGGAGAGATACGCAGTATTTT
CDR3aa: CAITDRGGRDTQYF

abundance: few
v_gene: TRBV20-1
j_gene: TRBJ1-3
d_gene: -
CDR3nt: TGCAGTGCTAGAGCAGTCACTGGAAACACCATATATTTT
CDR3aa: CSARAVTGNTIYF

abundance: many
v_gene: TRBV29-1
j_gene: TRBJ1-1
d_gene: -
CDR3nt: TGCAGCGTTAGGAACACTGAAGCTTTCTTT
CDR3aa: CSVRNTEAFF

abundance: -
v_gene: TRBV19
j_gene: TRBJ2-5
d_gene: -
CDR3nt: TGTGCCAGTAGTCCGACCTCGGCAGGACAAGAGACCCAGTACTTC
CDR3aa: CASSPTSAGQETQYF

abundance: -
v_gene: TRBV5-6
j_gene: TRBJ2-1
d_gene: TRBD2
CDR3nt: TGTGCCAGTCGCTTAATCCTAGCGGGGGGCAATGAGCAGTTCTTC
CDR3aa: CASRLILAGGNEQFF

abundance: many
v_gene: TRBV6-1
j_gene: TRBJ2-1
d_gene: TRBD2
CDR3nt: TGTGCCAGCAGTAAAGGACTAGCGGGGCCCAATGAGCAGTTCTTC
CDR3aa: CASSKGLAGPNEQFF